This is a list of T cell receptor beta chains from one sample in a study of blood T cell repertoires in COVID-19. Produced via immunoSEQ multiplex PCR; TCRdb's table is partial and in-frame only. The profile shows about 250,000 clones, around nine tenths of them singletons. Sequenced: peripheral blood. These receptors were obtained from an older woman who had recovered from COVID-19. Both conserved end residues are part of each CDR3. The order of the fields is V gene, clone size, J gene, D gene, CDR3 protein, CDR3 DNA. D genes are given only for firm matches. Clone size is given for some rows only: seen once, a few or many times, or a class if the clone is expanded.

V: TRBV19
size: .
J: TRBJ2-2
D: .
CDR3: CASTSRGTNTGELFF
DNA: TGTGCCAGTACCTCCCGGGGTACGAACACCGGGGAGCTGTTTTTT

V: TRBV4-1
size: .
J: TRBJ1-2
D: .
CDR3: CASSQEGATPYGYTF
DNA: TGCGCCAGCAGCCAAGAAGGGGCAACGCCGTATGGCTACACCTTC

V: TRBV5-5
size: once
J: TRBJ2-2
D: TRBD2
CDR3: CASSRAGGDTGELFF
DNA: TGTGCCAGCAGCAGAGCCGGGGGGGACACCGGGGAGCTGTTTTTT

V: TRBV7-8
size: once
J: TRBJ1-1
D: .
CDR3: CASSLAGVSEAFF
DNA: TGTGCCAGCAGCTTAGCAGGGGTGAGTGAAGCTTTCTTT

V: TRBV19
size: few
J: TRBJ1-2
D: TRBD1
CDR3: CASSPQSTGGNGYTF
DNA: TGTGCCAGTAGTCCGCAATCGACAGGGGGAAATGGCTACACCTTC

V: TRBV24-1
size: few
J: TRBJ2-3
D: TRBD1
CDR3: CATSEPGTGSTDTQYF
DNA: TGTGCCACCAGCGAACCCGGGACAGGCAGCACAGATACGCAGTATTTT

V: TRBV18
size: few
J: TRBJ2-2
D: .
CDR3: CASSPPSLGTGELFF
DNA: TGTGCCAGCTCACCTCCTAGTTTGGGCACCGGGGAGCTGTTTTTT

V: TRBV3-1/TRBV3-2
size: .
J: TRBJ2-1
D: .
CDR3: CASSRPGLRQANEQFF
DNA: TGTGCCAGCAGCCGACCGGGGTTACGCCAGGCCAATGAGCAGTTCTTC

V: TRBV7-9
size: .
J: TRBJ2-2
D: .
CDR3: CASSFGAGANTGELFF
DNA: TGTGCCAGCAGCTTCGGTGCAGGGGCGAACACCGGGGAGCTGTTTTTT

V: TRBV6-2/TRBV6-3
size: few
J: TRBJ2-7
D: TRBD2
CDR3: CASSFGTSDYYEQYF
DNA: TGTGCCAGCAGTTTCGGGACTAGCGACTACTACGAGCAGTACTTC

V: TRBV7-3
size: .
J: TRBJ1-1
D: .
CDR3: CASSFRGTSRGTEAFF
DNA: TGTGCCAGCAGCTTCCGGGGGACCTCTAGAGGGACTGAAGCTTTCTTT

V: TRBV27
size: .
J: TRBJ1-1
D: .
CDR3: CASSLAGEGTEAFF
DNA: TGTGCCAGCAGTTTAGCGGGGGAAGGCACTGAAGCTTTCTTT

V: TRBV12-3/TRBV12-4
size: .
J: TRBJ2-2
D: .
CDR3: CDGDPEDTGELFF
DNA: TGCGACGGGGATCCTGAGGACACCGGGGAGCTGTTTTTT

V: TRBV18
size: once
J: TRBJ1-6
D: .
CDR3: CASSPMSQVNSPLHF
DNA: TGTGCCAGCTCACCAATGTCACAGGTCAATTCACCCCTCCACTTT

V: TRBV4-3
size: .
J: TRBJ2-7
D: .
CDR3: CASSQGALYEQYF
DNA: TGCGCCAGCAGCCAAGGGGCCCTCTACGAGCAGTACTTC

V: TRBV19
size: .
J: TRBJ1-5
D: TRBD1
CDR3: CASRTQGAHQPQHF
DNA: TGTGCCAGTAGGACACAGGGGGCGCATCAGCCCCAGCATTTT

V: TRBV3-1/TRBV3-2
size: .
J: TRBJ2-7
D: .
CDR3: CASSQAPAVSGEQYF
DNA: TGTGCCAGCAGCCAAGCTCCAGCGGTATCGGGCGAGCAGTACTTC

V: TRBV9
size: .
J: TRBJ2-5
D: TRBD2
CDR3: CASSVATGTSESETQYF
DNA: TGTGCCAGCAGCGTTGCCACCGGGACTAGCGAATCCGAGACCCAGTACTTC

V: TRBV5-1
size: .
J: TRBJ2-3
D: TRBD2
CDR3: CASSLEGKGLASDTQYF
DNA: TGCGCCAGCAGCTTGGAGGGCAAGGGACTAGCGTCAGATACGCAGTATTTT

V: TRBV9
size: .
J: TRBJ2-3
D: TRBD1
CDR3: CASSRDRTPNTDTQYF
DNA: TGTGCCAGCAGCCGGGACAGAACACCGAACACAGATACGCAGTATTTT

V: TRBV19
size: .
J: TRBJ1-2
D: .
CDR3: CASTPTGGYGYTF
DNA: TGTGCCAGTACCCCGACAGGAGGCTATGGCTACACCTTC

V: TRBV23-1
size: .
J: TRBJ1-2
D: TRBD1
CDR3: CASSSGDRGRMDYGYTF
DNA: TGCGCCAGCAGTTCAGGGGACAGGGGTAGAATGGACTATGGCTACACCTTC

V: TRBV19
size: .
J: TRBJ2-3
D: TRBD2
CDR3: CASTSTSGGPADTQYF
DNA: TGTGCCAGTACCTCCACTAGCGGGGGGCCTGCAGATACGCAGTATTTT

V: TRBV6-5
size: .
J: TRBJ1-5
D: TRBD1
CDR3: CASSSPGTGNQPQHF
DNA: TGTGCCAGCAGTTCTCCCGGGACAGGCAATCAGCCCCAGCATTTT

V: TRBV5-8
size: once
J: TRBJ2-5
D: TRBD1
CDR3: CASSLGGTGKEETQYF
DNA: TGTGCCAGCAGCTTGGGAGGGACAGGGAAGGAAGAGACCCAGTACTTC

V: TRBV19
size: .
J: TRBJ1-6
D: TRBD1
CDR3: CASSIGGTANSPLHF
DNA: TGTGCCAGTAGTATTGGAGGGACAGCTAATTCACCCCTCCACTTT

V: TRBV6-5
size: .
J: TRBJ1-2
D: .
CDR3: CATDQTGTGYGYTF
DNA: TGTGCCACCGACCAAACAGGGACCGGCTATGGCTACACCTTC

V: TRBV3-1/TRBV3-2
size: .
J: TRBJ2-5
D: .
CDR3: CASSPRPGGQYF
DNA: TGTGCCAGCAGCCCCCGGCCCGGAGGCCAGTACTTC

V: TRBV4-1
size: .
J: TRBJ2-3
D: TRBD1
CDR3: CASSQDLRGRTDTQYF
DNA: TGCGCCAGCAGCCAAGATCTAAGGGGGCGCACAGATACGCAGTATTTT